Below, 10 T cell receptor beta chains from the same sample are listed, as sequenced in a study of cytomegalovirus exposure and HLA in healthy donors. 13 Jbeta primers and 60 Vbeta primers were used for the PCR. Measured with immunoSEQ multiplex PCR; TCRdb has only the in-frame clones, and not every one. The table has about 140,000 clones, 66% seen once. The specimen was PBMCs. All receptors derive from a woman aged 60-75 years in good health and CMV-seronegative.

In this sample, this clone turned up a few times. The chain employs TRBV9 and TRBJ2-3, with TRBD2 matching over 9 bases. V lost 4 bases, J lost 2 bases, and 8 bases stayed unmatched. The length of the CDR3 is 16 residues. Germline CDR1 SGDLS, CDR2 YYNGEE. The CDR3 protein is CASSPRLAVPTDTQYF. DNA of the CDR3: TGTGCCAGCAGCCCTCGACTAGCGGTCCCCACAGATACGCAGTATTTT.

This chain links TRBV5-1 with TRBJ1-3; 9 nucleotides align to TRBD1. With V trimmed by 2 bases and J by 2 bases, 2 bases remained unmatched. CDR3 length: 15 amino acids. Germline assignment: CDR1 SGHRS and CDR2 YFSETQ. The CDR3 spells CASSLQGATGNTIYF. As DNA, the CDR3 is TGCGCCAGCAGCTTACAGGGGGCGACTGGAAACACCATATATTTT.

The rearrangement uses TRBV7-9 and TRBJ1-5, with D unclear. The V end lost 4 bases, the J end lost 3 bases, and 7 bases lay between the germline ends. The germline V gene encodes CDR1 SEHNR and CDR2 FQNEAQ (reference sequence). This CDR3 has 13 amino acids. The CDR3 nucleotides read TGTGCCAGCAGCTCTTCCTACAATCAGCCCCAGCATTTT. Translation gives CASSSSYNQPQHF.

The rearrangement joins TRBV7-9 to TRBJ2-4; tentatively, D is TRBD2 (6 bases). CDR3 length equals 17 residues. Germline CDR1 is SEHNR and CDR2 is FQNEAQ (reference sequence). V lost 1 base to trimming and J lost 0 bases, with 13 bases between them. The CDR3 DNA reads TGTGCCAGCAGCTTAGGGGGGACGGGAGCAGCCAAAAACATTCAGTACTTC. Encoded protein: CASSLGGTGAAKNIQYF.

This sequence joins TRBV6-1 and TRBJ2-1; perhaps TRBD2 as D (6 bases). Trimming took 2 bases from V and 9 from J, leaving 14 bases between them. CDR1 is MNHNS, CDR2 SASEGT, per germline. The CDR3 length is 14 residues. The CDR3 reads CASSELASEGEQFF. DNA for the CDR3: TGTGCCAGCAGTGAACTAGCGAGTGAGGGTGAGCAGTTCTTC.

The CDR3 protein is CASSLISRTSGTLEQYF. CDR3 DNA: TGTGCCAGCAGTTTGATTTCCCGGACTAGCGGGACCCTCGAGCAGTACTTC. The V call is TRBV27, the J call TRBJ2-7; 12 nucleotides match TRBD2. CDR3 length: 17 residues. Germline V gene data show CDR1 as MNHEY and CDR2 as SMNVEV (reference sequence). Unmatched junction bases numbered 12, after V lost 3 bases and J lost 6 bases.

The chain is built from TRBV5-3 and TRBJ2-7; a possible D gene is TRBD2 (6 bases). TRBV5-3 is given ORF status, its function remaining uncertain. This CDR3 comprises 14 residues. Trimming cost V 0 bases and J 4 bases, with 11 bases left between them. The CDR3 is CARSLAGSQYEQYF. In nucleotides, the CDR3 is TGTGCCAGAAGCTTGGCCGGGAGCCAATACGAGCAGTACTTC.

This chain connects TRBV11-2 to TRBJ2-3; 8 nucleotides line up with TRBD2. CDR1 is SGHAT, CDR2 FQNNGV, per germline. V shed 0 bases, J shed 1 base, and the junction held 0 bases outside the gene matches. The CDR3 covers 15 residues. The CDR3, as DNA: TGTGCCAGCAGCTTAGAGCGGGGGGGCACAGATACGCAGTATTTT. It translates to CASSLERGGTDTQYF.

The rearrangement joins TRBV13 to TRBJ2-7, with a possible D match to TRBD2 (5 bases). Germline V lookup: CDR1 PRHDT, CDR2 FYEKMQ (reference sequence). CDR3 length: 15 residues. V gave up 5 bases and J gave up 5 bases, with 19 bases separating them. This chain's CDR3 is CASSAGTGILNEQYF. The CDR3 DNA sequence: TGTGCCAGCAGCGCGGGCACGGGGATACTCAACGAGCAGTACTTC. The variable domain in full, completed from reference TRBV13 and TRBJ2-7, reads AAGVIQSPRHLIKEKRETATLKCYPIPRHDTVYWYQQGPGQDPQFLISFYEKMQSDKGSIPDRFSAQQFSDYHSELNMSSLELGDSALYFCASSAGTGILNEQYFGPGTRLTVT.

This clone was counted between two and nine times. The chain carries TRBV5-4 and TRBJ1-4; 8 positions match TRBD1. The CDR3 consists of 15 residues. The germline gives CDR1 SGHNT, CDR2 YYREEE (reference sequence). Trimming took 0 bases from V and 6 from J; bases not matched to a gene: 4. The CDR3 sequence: CASSLAGGAYEKLFF. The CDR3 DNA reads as TGTGCCAGCAGCTTGGCAGGGGGCGCTTATGAAAAACTGTTTTTT.